This note documents a single TCR beta chain sequence. The source of the sample is a study of human CD8 memory T cell subsets. Making the TCR beta libraries relied on UMI-labeled 5' RACE. TCRdb reanalyzed the 5' RACE reads, giving one entry per CDR3 protein sequence and no DNA. The sample is made up of roughly 17,000 distinct CDR3 sequences, and the top ten hold about 5.6% of it. CDR1 is SEHNR, CDR2 FQNEAQ, per germline (reference sequence). The CDR3 has 16 residues. Among CD8+ T cells, the stem-like memory population (TSTEM) was CCR7+ PD-1- TIGIT-. The starting material, duplicate vials of roughly 140,000 sorted CD8+ T cells per subset, provided the RNA.

The receptor was isolated from a human donor in good health. This chain links TRBV7-9 with TRBJ1-2; the D gene TCRdb calls, TRBD1, cannot be checked with no DNA. Material for sequencing was CD8+ stem-like memory T cells (TSCM and TCM) sorted from PBMCs. The subset denotes: stem-like memory CD8 T cells (TSTEM), CCR7+ PD-1- TIGIT-. The CDR3: CASSPSGQGEGYGYTF.